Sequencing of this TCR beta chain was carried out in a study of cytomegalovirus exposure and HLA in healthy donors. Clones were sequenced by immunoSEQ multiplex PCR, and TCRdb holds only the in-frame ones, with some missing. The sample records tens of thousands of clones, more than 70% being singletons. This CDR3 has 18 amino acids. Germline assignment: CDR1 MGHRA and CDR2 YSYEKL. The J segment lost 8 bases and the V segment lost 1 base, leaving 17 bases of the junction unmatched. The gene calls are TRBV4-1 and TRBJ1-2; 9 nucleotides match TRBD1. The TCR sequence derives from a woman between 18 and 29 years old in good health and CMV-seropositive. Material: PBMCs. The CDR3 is CASSQVYRTGDHLGGYTF. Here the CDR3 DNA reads TGCGCCAGCAGCCAAGTCTACAGGACAGGGGACCACCTTGGGGGCTACACCTTC.